This T cell receptor (beta chain) was documented in a study of blood T cell repertoires in COVID-19 (TCRdb year 2020). At the level of the whole study: Collaborator samples came from the United States, Italy and Spain and covered acute and convalescent phases of COVID-19. The prospective study material was composed of cDNA or gDNA derived from T cells, B-cell-depleted T cells, or PBMCs. Deeply sampled blood TCRbeta repertoires from subjects exposed to, actively infected with, or recovered from COVID-19 were included in the dataset. The repertoires were made available in a free public database intended to serve as a resource for research on the immune response to SARS-CoV-2. Samples came from the ongoing ImmuneRACE study (first 160 participants) plus 1,254 subjects from 6 global collaborators. Sample metadata almost always included a de-identified subject ID, COVID-19 status, age in years and sex. HLA class I and class II types, where available, came from metadata supplied by the sample provider rather than from assay-based typing.

Findings and caveats that apply to the study as a whole: The quantity of clinical and demographic metadata differed by source and by participant and was supplied without curation.

TCRbeta CDR3 regions were amplified from genomic DNA by means of the immunoSEQ Assay, a bias-controlled multiplex PCR. Turning to the authors' computational methods: Within the assay, amplification of reference gene primers was used to estimate how many nucleated cells each sample contained. Sequence reads were collapsed and filtered to measure the absolute abundance of every unique TCRbeta CDR3 rearrangement. For each sample, productive Simpson clonality was calculated as the square root of Simpson's diversity index over productive rearrangements. This immuneACCESS table, as held by TCRdb, lists in-frame sequences with V and J called but not all clones. Of the missing ones, under half trace to an unresolved V gene in checked studies; the others have no known cause. V and J calls and clone size follow that table, whereas D and trimming were derived from the DNA. The sample table holds about 140,000 clones, of which roughly 80% were seen once. Of the sample, 4% is held by the ten largest clones.

Collaborating institutions collected whole blood in K2EDTA tubes following their own protocols. Collaborator samples were shipped for TCRbeta analysis as frozen whole blood, isolated PBMCs, or DNA extracted from either sample type. From the cysteine up to the phenylalanine, the CDR3 has a length of 14 residues. Here the CDR3 DNA is all that survives: 42 bases in frame from base 1. CDR1 and CDR2 were assigned from the germline V gene as ENHRY and SYGVKD. Trimming takes 5 bases off V and 3 bases off J; junction bases not matched to a gene: 6. A note on this clone: It has no known antigen specificity. Base qualities are not recorded, but no much larger clone differs from it by a single base.

Sequenced input: peripheral blood. The chain links TRBV10-3 with TRBJ2-5, with 7 central nucleotides matching TRBD2. The sequence derives from a woman in her sixties with acute or convalescent COVID-19. CDR3 protein: CAISQTSEKETQYF. The sequenced DNA: TGTGCCATCAGTCAAACTAGCGAAAAAGAGACCCAGTACTTC.